The clone carrying this T cell receptor (beta chain) was seen only a few times. What it binds is unknown. The entry originates in a study of T cells in Graves' hyperthyroidism and ophthalmopathy. General observations from the study: Most thyroid clonotypes that were expanded above 0.001 also turned up in blood.

Investigators excluded patients with uncontrolled infection, other autoimmune disease, pregnancy or lactation. RNA transcripts were the template for amplifying TCR beta CDR3 regions. Primed by the HTBI set, a first-round RT-PCR was run on the TCR CDR3. Via MiXCR, TCRdb re-called the multiplex PCR reads, giving one row per CDR3 protein. Among about 500,000 distinct CDR3 sequences, 46% were seen once, and the ten largest hold about 43%. The CDR3 extends over 14 amino acids. Germline loops: CDR1 LNHDA, CDR2 SQIVND (reference sequence). The V and J ends lost 5 bases and 2 bases respectively, with 11 bases between them.

The chain employs TRBV19 and TRBJ2-3; D is possibly TRBD1 or TRBD2 (5 bases each). The receptor comes from an adult woman with Graves' disease, either hyperthyroidism or ophthalmopathy (not recorded which). The sample consisted of peripheral blood or thyroid tissue (not recorded which). The CDR3 loop reads CASSRGPHTDTQYF. The CDR3 coding sequence is TGTGCCAGTAGTCGGGGACCGCACACAGATACGCAGTATTTT.